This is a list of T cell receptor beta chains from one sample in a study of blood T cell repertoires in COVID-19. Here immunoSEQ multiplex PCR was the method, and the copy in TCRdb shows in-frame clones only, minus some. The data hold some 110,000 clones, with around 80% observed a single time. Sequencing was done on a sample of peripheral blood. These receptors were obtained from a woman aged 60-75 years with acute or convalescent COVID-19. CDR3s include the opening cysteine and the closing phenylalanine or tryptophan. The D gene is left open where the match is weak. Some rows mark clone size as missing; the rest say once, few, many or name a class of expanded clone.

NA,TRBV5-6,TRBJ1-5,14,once,TGTGCCAGCAGCCGGGGTGGGGGGGACCAGCCCCAGCATTTT,CASSRGGGDQPQHF
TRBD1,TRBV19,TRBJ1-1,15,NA,TGTGCCAGTAGTCCCCAGGGGGCCAGGAACACTGAAGCTTTCTTT,CASSPQGARNTEAFF
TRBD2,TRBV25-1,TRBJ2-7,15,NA,TGTGCCAGCAGTGATCCGGCTAGCGGGAGCTACGAGCAGTACTTC,CASSDPASGSYEQYF
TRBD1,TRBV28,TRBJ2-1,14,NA,TGTGCCAGCAGTTTCCTGGACAGGGGCGGTGAGCAGTTCTTC,CASSFLDRGGEQFF
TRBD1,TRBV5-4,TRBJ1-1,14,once,TGTGCCAGCAGCTTGATAGGGGGCGCGGGTGAAGCTTTCTTT,CASSLIGGAGEAFF
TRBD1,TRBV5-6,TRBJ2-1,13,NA,TGTGCCAGCAGCGGCACAGGGGTTTATGAGCAGTTCTTC,CASSGTGVYEQFF
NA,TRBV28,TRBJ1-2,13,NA,TGTGCCAGCACCAAAACAGGGCCCCATGGCTACACCTTC,CASTKTGPHGYTF
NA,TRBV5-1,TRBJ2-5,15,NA,TGCGCCAGCAGCTTGTTTCTGGGGGCAGGAGAGACCCAGTACTTC,CASSLFLGAGETQYF
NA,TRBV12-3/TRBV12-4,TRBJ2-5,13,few,TGTGCCAGCAGTTTTACAGGTTGGGAGACCCAGTACTTC,CASSFTGWETQYF
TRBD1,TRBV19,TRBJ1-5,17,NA,TGTGCCAGTAGTATTTACAGGGGAAGTAGTAGCAATCAGCCCCAGCATTTT,CASSIYRGSSSNQPQHF
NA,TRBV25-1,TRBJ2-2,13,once,TGTGCCAGCTTACAGGGAAGCACCGGGGAGCTGTTTTTT,CASLQGSTGELFF
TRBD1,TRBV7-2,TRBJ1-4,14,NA,TGTGCCAGCAGCCCTAATACAGGGGAGGAAAAACTGTTTTTT,CASSPNTGEEKLFF
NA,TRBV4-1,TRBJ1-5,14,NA,TGCGCCAGCAGCCAAGGGCCGGGAGGTCAGCCCCAGCATTTT,CASSQGPGGQPQHF
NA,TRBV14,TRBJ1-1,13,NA,TGTGCCAGCAGCCAAGGAGGGAACACTGAAGCTTTCTTT,CASSQGGNTEAFF
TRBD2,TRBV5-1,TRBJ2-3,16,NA,TGCGCCAGCAGCTTGGAAGGGACTAGGTTTGTAGATACGCAGTATTTT,CASSLEGTRFVDTQYF
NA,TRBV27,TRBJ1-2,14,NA,TGTGCCAGCAGTTTCCGGCAGGGGAGCTATGGCTACACCTTC,CASSFRQGSYGYTF
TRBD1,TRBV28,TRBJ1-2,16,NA,TGTGCCAGCAGTTTCGGGGGGGACAGTCCCGGCTATGGCTACACCTTC,CASSFGGDSPGYGYTF
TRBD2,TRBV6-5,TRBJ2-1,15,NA,TGTGCCAGTAAGTCTAGCGGGGGGCAGTACAATGAGCAGTTCTTC,CASKSSGGQYNEQFF
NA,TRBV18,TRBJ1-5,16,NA,TGTGCCAGCTCACCACCGGCGCAGGATAGCAATCAGCCCCAGCATTTT,CASSPPAQDSNQPQHF
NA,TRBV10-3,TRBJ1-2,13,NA,TGTGCCATCAGTGCGACGGACTCCTATGGCTACACCTTC,CAISATDSYGYTF
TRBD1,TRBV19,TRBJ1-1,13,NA,TGTGCCAGTAGGAAACAGGGGTCCACTGAAGCTTTCTTT,CASRKQGSTEAFF
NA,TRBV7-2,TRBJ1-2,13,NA,TGTGCCAGCAGCTTAAGGGGGAACTATGGCTACACCTTC,CASSLRGNYGYTF
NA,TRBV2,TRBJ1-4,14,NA,TGTGCCAGCAGTGTTGAGGGTACGAGTGAAAAACTGTTTTTT,CASSVEGTSEKLFF
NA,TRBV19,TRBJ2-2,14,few,TGTGCCAGTAGCGGAGGAATAAACACCGGGGAGCTGTTTTTT,CASSGGINTGELFF
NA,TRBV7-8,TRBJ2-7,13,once,TGTGCCAGCAGCAACATTGAGGGCCACGAGCAGTACTTC,CASSNIEGHEQYF
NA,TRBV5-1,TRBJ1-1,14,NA,TGCGCCAGCAGCCCGGACATCCGGAACACTGAAGCTTTCTTT,CASSPDIRNTEAFF
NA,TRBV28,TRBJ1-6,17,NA,TGTGCCAGCAGTTCGTCGACGGGGGGAAGGTATAATTCACCCCTCCACTTT,CASSSSTGGRYNSPLHF
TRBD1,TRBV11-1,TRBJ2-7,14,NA,TGTGCCAGCAGCTTAGGACAGGGGGCCTACGAGCAGTACTTC,CASSLGQGAYEQYF
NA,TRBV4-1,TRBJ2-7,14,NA,TGCGCCAGCAGCCAAGGGGACTGGAACTACGAGCAGTACTTC,CASSQGDWNYEQYF
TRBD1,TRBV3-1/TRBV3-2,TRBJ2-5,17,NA,TGTGCCAGCAGCCAGTGGGGGACAGGACTTCTCCAAGAGACCCAGTACTTC,CASSQWGTGLLQETQYF
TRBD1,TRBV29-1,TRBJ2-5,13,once,TGCAGCGTCGAACAGGGGGCTTCGAAGACCCAGTACTTC,CSVEQGASKTQYF
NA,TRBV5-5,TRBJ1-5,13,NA,TGTGCCAGCAGCTTGGATCGTAATCAGCCCCAGCATTTT,CASSLDRNQPQHF
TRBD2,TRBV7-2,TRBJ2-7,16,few,TGTGCCAGCAGCTTAGAGGGGACTAGCGGGGTCCACGAGCAGTACTTC,CASSLEGTSGVHEQYF
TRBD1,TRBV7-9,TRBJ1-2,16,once,TGTGCCAGCAGCTTAACCCAGGGGGCTCCTAACTATGGCTACACCTTC,CASSLTQGAPNYGYTF
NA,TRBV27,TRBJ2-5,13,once,TGTGCCAGCAGTTTGGGGCAGGGCGTGACCCAGTACTTC,CASSLGQGVTQYF
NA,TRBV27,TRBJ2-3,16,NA,TGTGCCAGCAGTTTATCCCGTGGAGGGGGCATCGATACGCAGTATTTT,CASSLSRGGGIDTQYF
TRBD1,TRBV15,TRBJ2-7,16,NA,TGTGCCACCAGCAGAGATAGGGGGACAGCAACCTACGAGCAGTACTTC,CATSRDRGTATYEQYF
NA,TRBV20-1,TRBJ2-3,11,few,TGCAGTGCCCAAAGCACAGATACGCAGTATTTT,CSAQSTDTQYF
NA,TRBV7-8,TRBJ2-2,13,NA,TGTGCCAGCAGCTTAGGTTCAGCCGGGGAGCTGTTTTTT,CASSLGSAGELFF
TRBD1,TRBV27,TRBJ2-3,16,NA,TGTGCCAGCAGTTCAGAGACAGGGACGGTGACAGATACGCAGTATTTT,CASSSETGTVTDTQYF